The sequence of this T cell receptor (beta chain) was determined in a study of patients and donors after allogeneic stem cell transplantation. One entry per CDR3 protein results from TCRdb running MiXCR on the RT-PCR reads. The repertoire holds about 960,000 distinct CDR3 sequences, with more than 15% as singletons. V dropped 0 bases and J dropped 6 bases, with 12 bases sitting between them. The CDR3 runs 15 residues. This TCR derives from a human donor who was either an allogeneic HSCT recipient or a stem cell or donor lymphocyte infusion donor (not recorded which). It is not recorded whose cells these are; they may come from a transplant donor. The chain recombines TRBV12-3 or TRBV12-4 with TRBJ2-1; possible D gene TRBD2, 6 bases. The sample taken for sequencing was blood, either unsorted or a sorted T cell fraction (not recorded which). CDR3: CASSLAWRGTNEQFF. In DNA form, the CDR3 reads TGTGCCAGCAGTTTAGCGTGGCGGGGAACCAATGAGCAGTTCTTC.